The clone carrying this TCR beta chain was recorded once. This record belongs to a study of blood T cell repertoires in COVID-19. Study in general: Researchers got acute and convalescent COVID-19 samples from the United States, Italy and Spain. Sample material is recorded as cDNA or gDNA derived from T cells, B-cell-depleted T cells, or PBMCs.

Original processing methods: Amplification of reference gene primers provided the estimated nucleated cell counts. Repertoires were generated with immunoSEQ multiplex PCR, while TCRdb's copy carries only in-frame clones and drops some. Clonal size and the V and J genes are those of that table, whereas D and trimming came from the DNA. Among fewer than 400,000 clones, about nine tenths were seen once, and the ten largest hold less than 3.5%. While infection was still active, Seattle patients were enrolled and then followed longitudinally. CDR3 length: 15 amino acids. The germline V and J ends were trimmed by 4 bases and 5 bases, with 16 bases remaining between them. Germline values: CDR1 SNHLY, CDR2 FYNNEI.

This receptor was identified in a woman aged 30 to 39 with COVID-19, enrolled during active disease. Sequences were obtained from peripheral blood. The chain joins TRBV2 to TRBJ2-3; D is possibly TRBD2 (6 bases). The chain's CDR3 is CASSARVEGGDTQYF. In nucleotides, the CDR3 is TGTGCCAGCAGTGCCCGGGTGGAGGGTGGAGATACGCAGTATTTT.